This T cell receptor (beta chain) was identified during a study of Graves' ophthalmopathy and Graves' hyperthyroidism. Study-level findings and limits: Among expanded thyroid clonotypes above 0.001 frequency, most also occurred in blood.

Concerning this clonotype itself: Its antigen remains unknown. The junction departs from germline at one end; a sequencing error may be responsible.

Germline V lookup: CDR1 SGDLS, CDR2 YYNGEE. This CDR3 has 13 amino acids. RNA transcripts provided the template for amplifying TCR beta CDR3 regions. First-round RT-PCR with HTBI primers preceded a second-round multiplex PCR. TCRdb passed the multiplex PCR reads through MiXCR, listing each CDR3 protein once. Of about 550,000 distinct CDR3 sequences in the sample, less than 40% were seen once. The authors diagnosed from clinical symptoms, serum thyroxine, TRAb, thyroid ultrasound and orbital computed tomography. This chain links TRBV9 with TRBJ1-1, with D unresolved. Sequenced sample: peripheral blood or thyroid tissue (not recorded which). This receptor was identified in an adult man with Graves' hyperthyroidism. The CDR3 region is CASSVELYTEASF. CDR3 nucleotide sequence: TGTGCCAGCAGCGTAGAGTTATACACTGAAGCTTCCTTT.